Presented here are 21 T cell receptor beta chains from one specimen sequenced in a study of T cell responses to AZD1222 COVID-19 vaccine. This table comes from immunoSEQ multiplex PCR, and its TCRdb copy is limited to in-frame clones, with some not included. The sample has about 150,000 clones, approximately 90% seen once. Source: peripheral blood, taken 28 days after the second AZD1222 dose. Source of these receptors: an adult who received the AZD1222 COVID-19 vaccine.

The chain combines TRBV24-1 with TRBJ2-2; possibly TRBD1 or TRBD2 for D (5 bases each). Germline loops: CDR1 KGHDR, CDR2 SFDVKD. The CDR3 contains 19 residues. Trimming removed 2 bases at V and 3 bases at J, with 21 bases between. CDR3 sequence reads: CATSDSTTGLGTYTGELFF. DNA of the CDR3: TGTGCCACCAGTGATTCTACAACAGGCCTAGGGACGTACACCGGGGAGCTGTTTTTT.

The chain joins TRBV9 to TRBJ1-4; no definite D call. The length of the CDR3 is 11 residues. The V gene's germline CDR1 is SGDLS and CDR2 YYNGEE. V was trimmed by 3 bases and J by 10 bases, leaving 7 bases between them. Here the CDR3 reads CASSEGGKLFF. The DNA of the CDR3 is TGTGCCAGCAGCGAGGGAGGAAAACTGTTTTTT.

The gene calls are TRBV3-1 (or the pseudogene TRBV3-2) and TRBJ2-1; 9 bases map to TRBD2. Germline V lookup: CDR1 LGHDT, CDR2 YNNKEL (reference sequence). With V trimmed by 4 bases and J by 4 bases, 11 bases remained unmatched. The length of the CDR3 is 17 residues. The CDR3 spells CASSRLVTSGLYNEQFF. CDR3 in DNA: TGTGCCAGCAGCCGACTTGTGACTAGCGGTTTATACAATGAGCAGTTCTTC.

V usage is TRBV20-1 and J usage is TRBJ1-1; D might be TRBD1 (5 bases). The CDR3 has 11 residues. Looked up from germline, CDR1 is DFQATT and CDR2 is SNEGSKA (reference sequence). Trimming removed 8 bases from V and 1 base from J, with 8 bases in between. The DNA of the CDR3 is TGCAGTCCGGGACGGAACACTGAAGCTTTCTTT. Its translation: CSPGRNTEAFF.

The V call is TRBV25-1, the J call TRBJ2-3; 8 bases line up with TRBD1. This CDR3 is built from 15 residues. The ends lost 6 bases at V and 6 bases at J; junction bases unmatched: 11. Germline assignment: CDR1 MGHDK and CDR2 SYGVNS. For the CDR3, the DNA is TGTGCCAGCAGCGACCCAAACGGACAGGGCGATACGCAGTATTTT. It codes for CASSDPNGQGDTQYF.

The chain joins TRBV4-3 to TRBJ2-3; 8 positions agree with TRBD2. Per the germline V gene, CDR1 is LGHNA and CDR2 is YSLEER. The junction had 4 bases not matched to a gene; V was cut back by 0 bases and J by 5 bases. The CDR3 covers 15 residues. The CDR3 spells CASSQDGGAEDTQYF. The CDR3 DNA follows: TGCGCCAGCAGCCAAGACGGGGGGGCCGAAGATACGCAGTATTTT.

This clone is a singleton in its sample. The chain links TRBV19 to TRBJ2-7; 10 bases align to TRBD1. V shed 4 bases, J shed 5 bases, and the junction held 8 bases outside the gene matches. Germline values: CDR1 LNHDA, CDR2 SQIVND (reference sequence). This CDR3 contains 15 residues. CDR3 coding DNA: TGTGCCAGTAGTAGGCTTCCGGGACAGGGGAACGAGCAGTACTTC. Translating gives CASSRLPGQGNEQYF.

Of note for this clone: Different DNA sequences within this sample yield the same CDR3. The rearrangement uses TRBV6-2 or TRBV6-3 and TRBJ1-2; no firm D call. The CDR3 is made up of 12 amino acids. V was shortened by 4 bases and J by 4 bases, with 7 bases between the two germline ends. The V gene's germline CDR1 is MNHEY and CDR2 SVGEGT. This CDR3 reads CASSLRTYGYTF. The DNA for the CDR3 is TGTGCCAGCAGTTTACGGACCTATGGCTACACCTTC.

The chain carries TRBV28 and TRBJ2-1, with D possibly TRBD2 on 5 matching bases. Germline CDR1 MDHEN, CDR2 SYDVKM. V shed 2 bases and J shed 6 bases, with 8 bases lying between them. CDR3 length equals 13 residues. CDR3 DNA: TGTGCCAGCAGTTTAGCAGGACTCAATGAGCAGTTCTTC. Residues: CASSLAGLNEQFF.

J is TRBJ2-7 and V is TRBV2; 9 positions match TRBD2. Trimming removed 3 bases from V and 1 base from J; junction bases left unmatched: 7. This CDR3 region has 16 residues. Germline V gene sequence: CDR1 SNHLY, CDR2 FYNNEI. The CDR3 DNA is TGTGCCAGCAGTGATCTAGCGGGGATAATATCCTACGAGCAGTACTTC. This sequence encodes CASSDLAGIISYEQYF. The complete variable domain, with remaining parts taken from reference TRBV2 and TRBJ2-7, reads EPEVTQTPSHQVTQMGQEVILRCVPISNHLYFYWYRQILGQKVEFLVSFYNNEISEKSEIFDDQFSVERPDGSNFTLKIRSTKLEDSAMYFCASSDLAGIISYEQYFGPGTRLTVT.

CDR3 region: CASSLDRGETQYF. CDR3 DNA: TGTGCCAGCAGTTTAGACAGGGGGGAGACCCAGTACTTC. The chain combines TRBV12-3 or TRBV12-4 with TRBJ2-5; 8 nucleotides align to TRBD1. The CDR3 length is 13 residues. The V gene end was trimmed by 1 base and the J gene end by 5 bases; junction bases not matched to a gene: 0.

This chain joins TRBV10-3 and TRBJ2-1; possible D gene TRBD2, 5 bases. The CDR3 totals 16 residues. V lost 7 bases and J lost 0, with 16 bases in between. In germline, CDR1 is ENHRY, CDR2 SYGVKD. The chain's CDR3 is CAIKSESAVSYNEQFF. CDR3 bases: TGTGCCATCAAGTCTGAGTCAGCGGTCTCCTACAATGAGCAGTTCTTC.

The gene calls are TRBV10-3 and TRBJ1-2; D remains ambiguous. Germline V gene lookup returns CDR1 ENHRY and CDR2 SYGVKD. The CDR3 length is 13 residues. V lost 6 bases and J lost 7, with 15 bases in between. The CDR3 nucleotides read TGTGCCATCAGCTGGACCCCACGGTCTGGCTACACCTTC. It yields the protein CAISWTPRSGYTF.

The V gene is TRBV9, the J gene TRBJ1-1; maybe TRBD1 (6 bases). Germline V gene data show CDR1 as SGDLS and CDR2 as YYNGEE. The CDR3 totals 15 residues. V was shortened by 0 bases and J by 2 bases, with 11 bases between the two germline ends. Here the CDR3 reads CASSVEGGRNTEAFF. The CDR3 bases are TGTGCCAGCAGCGTAGAAGGGGGGCGAAACACTGAAGCTTTCTTT.

This clone has only one observation. The genes are TRBV27 and TRBJ2-7, with TRBD2 matching over 7 bases. Germline V gene sequence: CDR1 MNHEY, CDR2 SMNVEV (reference sequence). The V gene end was trimmed by 2 bases and the J gene end by 4 bases; junction bases not matched to a gene: 8. The CDR3 contains 15 residues. The DNA of the CDR3 is TGTGCCAGCAGTTTACACGGGGGAGGGCCTTACGAGCAGTACTTC. Its translation is CASSLHGGGPYEQYF.

V usage is TRBV19 and J usage is TRBJ1-1; weak D call: TRBD1 (5 bases). Germline V gene data show CDR1 as LNHDA and CDR2 as SQIVND (reference sequence). V was shortened by 4 bases and J by 7 bases, with 16 bases between the two germline ends. This CDR3 contains 14 residues. The CDR3 loop is CASSKRDPPFEAFF. The CDR3 DNA is TGTGCCAGTAGTAAGAGGGACCCCCCTTTTGAAGCTTTCTTT.

This chain links TRBV23-1 with TRBJ1-1; 7 nucleotides match TRBD1. TRBV23-1 is assigned to the ORF class and has an uncertain function. The CDR3 extends over 17 amino acids. J was trimmed by 7 bases and V by 3 bases; bases with no gene match: 17. The CDR3 protein is CASSQTGSSQFKDEAFF. Here the CDR3 DNA reads TGCGCCAGCAGTCAGACAGGGTCCTCCCAATTTAAGGATGAAGCTTTCTTT.

The chain joins TRBV4-1 to TRBJ1-2; D remains unclear. CDR3 length: 15 residues. The V gene lost 4 bases and the J gene lost 0 bases, with 12 bases spanning the gap. Germline assignment: CDR1 MGHRA and CDR2 YSYEKL. CDR3 sequence reads: CASSLVPDPNYGYTF. CDR3 nucleotides: TGCGCCAGCAGCCTCGTACCCGACCCTAACTATGGCTACACCTTC.

The rearrangement joins TRBV11-2 to TRBJ2-3; TRBD1 matches at 7 bases. The V and J ends lost 6 bases and 7 bases, in that order; junction bases with no gene match: 10. This CDR3 comprises 14 residues. Germline CDR1 SGHAT, CDR2 FQNNGV. The CDR3: CASSQGVRSNTQYF. DNA of the CDR3: TGTGCCAGCAGTCAGGGGGTACGTTCTAATACGCAGTATTTT. The full variable domain, completed using reference TRBV11-2 and TRBJ2-3, is EAGVAQSPRYKIIEKRQSVAFWCNPISGHATLYWYQQILGQGPKLLIQFQNNGVVDDSQLPKDRFSAERLKGVDSTLKIQPAKLEDSAVYLCASSQGVRSNTQYFGPGTRLTVL.

This clone was recorded only once. This chain connects TRBV7-4 to TRBJ1-5; possibly TRBD1 for D (5 bases). Germline CDR1 reads SGHVT; CDR2 reads SQSDAQ. V dropped 2 bases and J dropped 9 bases, with 14 bases sitting between them. CDR3 size: 14 residues. DNA of the CDR3: TGTGCCAGCAGCTTACAGGAGGGGATGAGGCCCCAGCATTTT. Encoded protein: CASSLQEGMRPQHF. The full variable domain, in which reference TRBV7-4 and TRBJ1-5 provide the parts outside the CDR3, is GAGVSQSPRYKVAKRGRDVALRCDSISGHVTLYWYRQTLGQGSEVLTYSQSDAQRDKSGRPSGRFSAERPERSVSTLKIQRTEQGDSAVYLCASSLQEGMRPQHFGDGTRLSIL.

The chain joins TRBV14 to TRBJ1-2; the D gene is possibly TRBD1 (6 bases). This CDR3 comprises 13 residues. Germline V gene data show CDR1 as SGHDN and CDR2 as FVKESK. The ends were cut back, 3 bases at V and 7 bases at J, with 12 bases in the middle. The CDR3 sequence: CASSQGGTRGYTF. The CDR3 coding sequence is TGTGCCAGCAGCCAGGGAGGGACACGTGGCTACACCTTC.